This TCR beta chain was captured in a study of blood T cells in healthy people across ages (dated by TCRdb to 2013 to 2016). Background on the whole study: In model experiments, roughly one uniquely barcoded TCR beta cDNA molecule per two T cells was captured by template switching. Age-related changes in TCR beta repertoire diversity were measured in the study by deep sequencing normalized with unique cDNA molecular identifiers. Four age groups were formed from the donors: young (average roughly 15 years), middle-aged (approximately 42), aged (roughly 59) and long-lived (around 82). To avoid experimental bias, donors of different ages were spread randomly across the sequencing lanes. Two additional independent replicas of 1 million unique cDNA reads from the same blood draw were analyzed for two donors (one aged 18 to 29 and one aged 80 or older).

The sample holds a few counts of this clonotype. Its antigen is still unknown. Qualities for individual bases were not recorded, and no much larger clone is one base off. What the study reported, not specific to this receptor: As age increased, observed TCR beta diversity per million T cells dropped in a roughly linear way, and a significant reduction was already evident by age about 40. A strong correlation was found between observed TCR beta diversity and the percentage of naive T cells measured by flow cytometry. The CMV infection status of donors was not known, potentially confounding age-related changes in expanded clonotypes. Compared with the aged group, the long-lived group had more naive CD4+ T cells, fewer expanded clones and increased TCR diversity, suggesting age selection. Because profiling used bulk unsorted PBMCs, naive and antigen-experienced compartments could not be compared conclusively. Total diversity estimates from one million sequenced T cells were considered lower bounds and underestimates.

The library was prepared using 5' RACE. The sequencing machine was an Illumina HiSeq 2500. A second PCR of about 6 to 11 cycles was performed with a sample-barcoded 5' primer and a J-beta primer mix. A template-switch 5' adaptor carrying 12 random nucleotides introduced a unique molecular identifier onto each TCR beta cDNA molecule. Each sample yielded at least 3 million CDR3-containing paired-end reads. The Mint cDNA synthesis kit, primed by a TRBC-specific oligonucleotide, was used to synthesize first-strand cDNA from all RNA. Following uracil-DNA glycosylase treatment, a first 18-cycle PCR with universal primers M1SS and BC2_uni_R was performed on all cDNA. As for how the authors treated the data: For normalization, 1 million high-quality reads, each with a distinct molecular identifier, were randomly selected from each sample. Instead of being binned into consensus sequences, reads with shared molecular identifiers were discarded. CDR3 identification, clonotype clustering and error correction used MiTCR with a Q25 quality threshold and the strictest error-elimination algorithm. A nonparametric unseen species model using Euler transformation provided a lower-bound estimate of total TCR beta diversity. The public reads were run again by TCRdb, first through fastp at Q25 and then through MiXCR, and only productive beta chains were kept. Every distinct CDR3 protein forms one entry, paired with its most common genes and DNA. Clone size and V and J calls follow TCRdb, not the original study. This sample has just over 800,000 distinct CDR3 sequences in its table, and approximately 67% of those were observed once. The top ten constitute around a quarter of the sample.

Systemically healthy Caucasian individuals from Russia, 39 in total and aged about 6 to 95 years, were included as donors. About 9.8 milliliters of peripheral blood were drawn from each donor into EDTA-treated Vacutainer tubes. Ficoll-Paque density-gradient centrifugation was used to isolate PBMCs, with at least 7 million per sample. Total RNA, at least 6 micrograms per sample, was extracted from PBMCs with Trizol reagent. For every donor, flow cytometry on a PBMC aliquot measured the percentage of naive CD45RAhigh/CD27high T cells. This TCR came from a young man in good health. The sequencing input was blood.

The encoded CDR3 is CSVEVVEGTQYF. The nucleotide sequence reads as follows: TGCAGCGTTGAAGTGGTGGAGGGGACCCAGTACTTC. The rearranged segments are TRBV29-1 and TRBJ2-7, with TRBD2 as a weak D call on 6 bases. The DNA end favors TRBJ2-5, so the J call may be wrong. Taken from cysteine to phenylalanine, the CDR3 has 12 residues. The kept DNA is CDR3 alone, 36 bases in frame from the first base. In the germline V gene, CDR1 corresponds to SQVTM and CDR2 to ANQGSEA.